Each of the 3 T cell receptor beta chains below was sequenced from the same sample in a study of response to subunit inactivated influenza vaccine. TCRdb reanalysed the RT-PCR reads using MiXCR and keeps one entry per CDR3 protein. The sample has roughly 550,000 distinct CDR3 sequences, roughly a quarter seen once. The data also belong to a second study, concerning T cells expressing NK-cell markers. As that report states: Synthesis of TCR beta cDNA relied on 5'RACE template switching carrying UMIs.

The sample here was CD4+ T cells sorted from PBMCs, taken 11 to 12 days after vaccination. These receptors were obtained from a man aged 45-65 years who received an inactivated influenza vaccine.

The chain combines TRBV14 with TRBJ2-5; D might be TRBD2 (6 bases). V lost 5 bases to trimming and J lost 5 bases, with 12 bases between them. Germline values: CDR1 SGHDN, CDR2 FVKESK. The CDR3 runs 13 residues. The CDR3 spells CASSRFGRETQYF. The CDR3 DNA follows: TGTGCCAGCAGCAGATTTGGGAGGGAGACCCAGTACTTC.

In its sample, this clonotype was seen a few times. V is TRBV5-1 and J is TRBJ2-5, with D possibly called TRBD1 or TRBD2 (5 bases each). V shed 3 bases and J shed 2 bases, with 11 bases lying between them. Germline values: CDR1 SGHRS, CDR2 YFSETQ. The CDR3 contains 14 residues. CDR3 coding DNA: TGCGCCAGCAGCTGGGGACGTGGTCAAGAGACCCAGTACTTC. Amino acid sequence: CASSWGRGQETQYF.

This clonotype was observed at least ten times. The J gene is TRBJ2-5, the V gene TRBV10-3; D uncertain. With 3 bases removed from V and 2 bases from J, the gap between germline ends came to 10 bases. CDR3 length equals 14 residues. Germline V lookup: CDR1 ENHRY, CDR2 SYGVKD. CDR3 in amino acids: CAISEGPGQETQYF. In DNA, the CDR3 is TGTGCCATCAGTGAAGGTCCGGGTCAAGAGACCCAGTACTTC.